Listed here is a single T cell receptor (beta chain). The sample is drawn from a study of control samples from healthy donors and cancer patients. Sequencing was performed with immunoSEQ multiplex PCR; in TCRdb, only in-frame clones are kept and a portion is missing. The table lists more than 95,000 clones, roughly 91% of them singletons, with approximately 2.2% in the top ten. CDR1 and CDR2 from the germline V gene are MNHEY and SMNVEV (reference sequence). Trimming cost V 2 bases and J 7 bases; bases outside gene matches: 4. The CDR3 length is 14 residues. The chain employs TRBV27 and TRBJ1-5; 8 positions match TRBD1. Sequencing used blood. The TCR was taken from a woman aged 70-85 years in good health. CDR3: CASSLGQGFQPQHF. DNA of the CDR3: TGTGCCAGCAGTTTAGGACAGGGCTTCCAGCCCCAGCATTTT.